The 11 T cell receptor beta chains presented below share a single source sample, sequenced in a study of memory CD4+ T cells and cytomegalovirus serostatus. The sort gate was single viable CD3+CD4+CD8-CD45RO+ cells for memory CD4+ T cells. This table comes from immunoSEQ multiplex PCR, and its TCRdb copy is limited to in-frame clones, with some not included. The sample carries tens of thousands of clones, 65% to 80% recorded once. Source material: memory CD4+ T cells from blood. All receptors come from an adult in good health and CMV-seronegative. Some clones in this sample may be carry-over from other donors' samples.

This rearrangement joins TRBV11-2 to TRBJ2-2; 10 nucleotides align to TRBD1. The CDR3 totals 15 residues. CDR1 SGHAT and CDR2 FQNNGV come from the germline V gene. The V gene end was trimmed by 6 bases and the J gene end by 5 bases; junction bases not matched to a gene: 6. DNA for the CDR3: TGTGCCAGCAGACTCACGGACAGGGGGACCGGGGAGCTGTTTTTT. As protein: CASRLTDRGTGELFF.

The J gene is TRBJ2-5, the V gene TRBV6-5, with 7 bases aligning to TRBD1. CDR1 is MNHEY, CDR2 SVGAGI, per germline. There are 16 residues in the CDR3. The trim removed 0 bases at V and 5 bases at J, leaving 9 bases unmatched. CDR3 nucleotides: TGTGCCAGCAGTTACTCGGACAGGCCAGGGTTCGAGACCCAGTACTTC. Translating gives CASSYSDRPGFETQYF.

The chain carries TRBV19 and TRBJ1-1; tentatively, D is TRBD1 (6 bases). The V and J ends lost 7 bases and 4 bases respectively, with 19 bases between them. Germline CDR1 reads LNHDA; CDR2 reads SQIVND (reference sequence). The CDR3 sequence is 15 residues long. CDR3 in amino acids: CASINRGGATTEAFF. The DNA for the CDR3 is TGTGCCAGTATCAATAGGGGGGGGGCGACCACTGAAGCTTTCTTT.

This clone was detected only a few times. The chain is built from TRBV4-3 and TRBJ1-5; unclear D gene. This CDR3 is built from 15 residues. Deletions cut 0 bases from V and 6 bases from J, with 12 bases between. Germline V CDR1 and CDR2: LGHNA, YSLEER. DNA for the CDR3: TGCGCCAGCAGCCAAGATTTGGGAATGATTCAGCCCCAGCATTTT. Its translation is CASSQDLGMIQPQHF.

The J gene is TRBJ2-1, the V gene TRBV28; TRBD2 matches at 15 bases. Per germline, CDR1 MDHEN and CDR2 SYDVKM. The V gene end was trimmed by 5 bases and the J gene end by 5 bases; junction bases not matched to a gene: 10. This CDR3 spans 18 amino acids. DNA for the CDR3: TGTGCCAGCAGTCCCACCCCGGGACTAGCGGGGGGACACAATGAGCAGTTCTTC. This translates into CASSPTPGLAGGHNEQFF. The whole variable domain, filled in from reference TRBV28 and TRBJ2-1, reads DVKVTQSSRYLVKRTGEKVFLECVQDMDHENMFWYRQDPGLGLRLIYFSYDVKMKEKGDIPEGYSVSREKKERFSLILESASTNQTSMYLCASSPTPGLAGGHNEQFFGPGTRLTVL.

This sequence joins TRBV6-1 and TRBJ2-5, with 10 bases matching TRBD1. The germline V gene has CDR1 MNHNS and CDR2 SASEGT. V lost 5 bases to trimming and J lost 2 bases; unmatched junction nucleotides: 5. CDR3 length equals 15 residues. The CDR3 DNA sequence: TGTGCCAGCAGTCCGGGACAGGGGATACAAGAGACCCAGTACTTC. This encodes CASSPGQGIQETQYF.

This chain joins TRBV6-6 and TRBJ2-5; 9 positions agree with TRBD1. Per germline, CDR1 MNHNY and CDR2 SVGAGI (reference sequence). The CDR3 loop spans 15 amino acids. Germline trimming cut 0 bases from V and 2 bases from J; bases unmatched to any gene: 1. The CDR3 loop is CASSYSGQGQETQYF. CDR3 nucleotide sequence: TGTGCCAGCAGTTACTCCGGACAGGGGCAAGAGACCCAGTACTTC.

This clone came up a few times. The chain couples TRBV19 to TRBJ1-1; D is unclear. Germline lookup yields CDR1 LNHDA and CDR2 SQIVND (reference sequence). The V gene lost 2 bases and the J gene lost 8 bases, with 12 bases spanning the gap. The CDR3 sequence is 13 residues long. The DNA for the CDR3 is TGTGCCAGTAGTATATTATCGGGAAGGGAAGCTTTCTTT. The encoded protein is CASSILSGREAFF.

The chain carries TRBV5-1 and TRBJ1-4; D not certain. V shed 3 bases and J shed 3 bases, with 9 bases lying between them. Germline V gene data show CDR1 as SGHRS and CDR2 as YFSETQ. CDR3 length equals 14 residues. This CDR3 is CASSWDTPNEKLFF. DNA for the CDR3: TGCGCCAGCAGCTGGGATACTCCTAATGAAAAACTGTTTTTT.

The chain links TRBV6-1 to TRBJ1-2, with unresolved D. Germline lookup yields CDR1 MNHNS and CDR2 SASEGT. V dropped 5 bases and J dropped 8 bases, with 15 bases sitting between them. The CDR3 covers 13 residues. CDR3 coding DNA: TGTGCCAGCAGTTTGGACGGCCTTGGGGGCTACACCTTC. Protein product: CASSLDGLGGYTF.

V and J are TRBV9 and TRBJ2-2, with 8 bases identical to TRBD2. J gave up 5 bases and V 0 bases, and 6 bases lay outside the gene matches. The CDR3 totals 16 residues. CDR1 and CDR2 from the germline V gene are SGDLS and YYNGEE. CDR3 nucleotides: TGTGCCAGCAGCGTAGCAGCGGGGGCCGGTACCGGGGAGCTGTTTTTT. The encoded protein is CASSVAAGAGTGELFF.